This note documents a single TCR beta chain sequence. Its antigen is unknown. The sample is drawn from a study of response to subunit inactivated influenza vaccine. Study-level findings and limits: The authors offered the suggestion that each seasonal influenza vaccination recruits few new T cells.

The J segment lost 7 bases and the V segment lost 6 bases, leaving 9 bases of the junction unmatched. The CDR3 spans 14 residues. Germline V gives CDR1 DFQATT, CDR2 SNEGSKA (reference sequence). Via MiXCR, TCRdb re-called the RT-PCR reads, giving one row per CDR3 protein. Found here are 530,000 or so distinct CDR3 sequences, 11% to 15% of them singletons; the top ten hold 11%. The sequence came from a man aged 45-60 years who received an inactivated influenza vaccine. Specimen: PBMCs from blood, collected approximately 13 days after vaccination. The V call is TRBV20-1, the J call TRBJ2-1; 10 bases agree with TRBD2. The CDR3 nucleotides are TGCAGTGCCATAATAGCGGGAGGCGGGAATGAGCAGTTCTTC. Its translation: CSAIIAGGGNEQFF.